This TCR beta chain was sequenced for a study of shared clonotypes between healthy human individuals. Here immunoSEQ multiplex PCR was the method, and the copy in TCRdb shows in-frame clones only, minus some. The sample holds millions of clones, over 85% seen once. J was trimmed by 6 bases and V by 3 bases; bases with no gene match: 6. The V gene's germline CDR1 is ENHRY and CDR2 SYGVKD. This CDR3 contains 15 residues. The chain has TRBV10-3 and TRBJ2-3; 10 bases line up with TRBD1. This TCR was recovered from a young man in good health. Some clones in this sample may be carry-over from other donors' samples. Sample: naive CD4+ T cells from PBMCs. Noted subset: CD45RA+ positively selected. CDR3: CAISDSTGGSDTQYF. As DNA, the CDR3 is TGTGCCATCAGTGACTCGACAGGGGGCAGTGATACGCAGTATTTT.